What follows are 30 T cell receptor beta chains derived from one specimen sequenced in a study of tumor and adjacent non-tumor tissue in lung cancer. A modified ARM-PCR protocol with three rounds of nested PCR amplified TCRbeta. TCRdb ran MiXCR on the multiplex PCR reads and lists one entry per CDR3 protein. Of tens of thousands of distinct CDR3 sequences in the sample, roughly 62% were seen once. RNA was extracted from bulk tissue without any cell sorting. This non-tumor lung sample came from over 3 cm beyond the tumor edge. Sequencing used distant non-tumor lung tissue. These receptors all come from a woman aged 40 to 50 with non-small cell lung cancer.

As for this clonotype: A read error may explain this, as a much larger clone is one base away. The rearrangement links TRBV5-6 to TRBJ2-2, with D maybe TRBD2 (6 bases). This CDR3 has 12 residues. CDR1 SGHDT and CDR2 YYEEEE come from the germline V gene. This CDR3 reads CASSFRAGGLFF. CDR3 nucleotide sequence: TGTGCCAGCAGCTTCAGGGCCGGGGGGCTGTTTTTT.

On this clonotype itself: At one end the junction does not follow the germline gene, possibly because of a read error. The chain couples TRBV11-3 to TRBJ2-3; the D is unclear. Looked up from germline, CDR1 is SGHNT and CDR2 is YENEEA. This CDR3 region has 13 residues. This CDR3 is CASNLILAGMQYF. The CDR3 nucleotides are TGTGCCAGCAACTTAATCCTCGCAGGTATGCAGTATTTT.

The chain couples TRBV4-2 to TRBJ1-6; D is undetermined. Germline values: CDR1 LGHNA, CDR2 YNFKEQ. The CDR3 is 18 amino acids. V was clipped by 0 bases and J by 15 bases, with 27 bases between them. CDR3 sequence: CASSQDPPAGLGNSVLHF. As DNA, the CDR3 is TGTGCCAGCAGCCAAGATCCCCCGGCGGGGTTGGGTAATTCAGTCCTCCACTTT.

A word on this clonotype: The junction and the germline gene differ at one end; a read error may be behind it. The chain employs TRBV6-6 and TRBJ2-7; D is perhaps TRBD2 (6 bases). In germline, CDR1 is MNHNY, CDR2 SVGAGI (reference sequence). This CDR3 region has 16 residues. This CDR3 is CANSYPTRRGSYEQYF. Written as DNA, the CDR3 is TGTGCCAACAGTTACCCTACCAGGAGGGGCAGTTACGAGCAGTACTTC.

With respect to this clonotype: Since a much larger clone is just one base distant, this may be a read error. The rearrangement links TRBV6-6 to TRBJ1-3; D uncertain. CDR3 length: 13 residues. V was cut by 7 bases and J by 0 bases, with 7 bases left in between. Germline CDR1 and CDR2: MNHNY and SVGAGI (reference sequence). The CDR3, as DNA: TGTGCCAGCAATTTGAGCTCTGGAAACACCATATATTTT. Protein sequence: CASNLSSGNTIYF.

This clonotype has a count of ten or more. The genes are TRBV6-5 and TRBJ2-1; TRBD1 is a possible D gene (5 bases). V was trimmed by 2 bases and J by 3 bases, leaving 17 bases between them. CDR3 length equals 17 residues. Germline V gene lookup returns CDR1 MNHEY and CDR2 SVGAGI. Here the CDR3 reads CASSYTNRLGDYNEQFF. The CDR3 coding sequence is TGTGCCAGCAGTTACACGAACCGCCTAGGGGACTACAATGAGCAGTTCTTC.

To note about this clonotype: One base away lies a much larger clone, so this may be a sequencing read error. The J gene is TRBJ2-7, the V gene TRBV2, with D possibly TRBD2 on 5 matching bases. The CDR3 is 13 residues long. Trimming removed 6 bases from V and 1 base from J, with 10 bases in between. The germline gives CDR1 SNHLY, CDR2 FYNNEI. CDR3 coding DNA: TGTGCCAGCAGCGCAAAGCGGTCCTACGAGCAGTACTTC. This gives the protein CASSAKRSYEQYF.

The chain links TRBV20-1 to TRBJ2-2; tentatively, D is TRBD2 (5 bases). V dropped 5 bases and J dropped 1 base, with 14 bases sitting between them. The CDR3 totals 15 residues. Per the germline V gene, CDR1 is DFQATT and CDR2 is SNEGSKA (reference sequence). CDR3 nucleotide sequence: TGCAGTGCTTCAAGACGGGGTGTGAACACCGGGGAGCTGTTTTTT. Translation: CSASRRGVNTGELFF.

As for this clonotype: At one end, the junction sequence differs from germline, possibly due to a read error. This chain links TRBV11-2 with TRBJ2-3, with D unclear. Per germline, CDR1 SGHAT and CDR2 FQNNGV. The CDR3 runs 14 residues. This CDR3 is CASGPLSAADTQYF. The CDR3 region has the DNA TGTGCCAGCGGCCCTCTAAGCGCAGCAGATACTCAGTATTTT.

The V call is TRBV6-5, the J call TRBJ2-1; a possible D gene is TRBD1 (6 bases). V lost 8 bases and J 6 bases, leaving 23 bases between the germline ends. CDR3 length: 16 residues. CDR1 MNHEY and CDR2 SVGAGI come from the germline V gene. The CDR3 loop reads CASGSTVGQGGNEQFF. The CDR3 DNA is TGTGCCAGCGGCTCTACCGTGGGACAAGGAGGCAATGAGCAGTTCTTC.

As concerns this clonotype: No conserved phenylalanine or tryptophan is present at the end of the CDR3, so a read error is the likely explanation. CDR3 sequence (DNA): TGTGCCAGCAGCCGAGCAGGGGGAACATGGTCCTACAATGAGCAGTTCCTC. The encoded protein is CASSRAGGTWSYNEQFL. The V call is TRBV5-4, the J call TRBJ2-1, with TRBD1 matching over 7 bases. CDR1 and CDR2 (germline): SGHNT, YYREEE (reference sequence). CDR3 length equals 17 residues. After removal of 4 bases from V and 1 base from J, the junction contained 11 bases not matched to a gene.

This clonotype has a count of ten or more. The chain combines TRBV6-2 or TRBV6-3 with TRBJ1-1; D is unresolved. The germline V gene encodes CDR1 MNHEY and CDR2 SVGEGT. The V and J ends lost 5 bases and 3 bases respectively, with 4 bases between them. The CDR3 has 11 amino acids. In DNA form, the CDR3 reads TGTGCCAGCAGTACGTACACTGAAGCTTTCTTT. Protein sequence: CASSTYTEAFF.

The chain has TRBV9 and TRBJ2-7; 7 bases agree with TRBD2. Unmatched junction bases numbered 7, after V lost 0 bases and J lost 7 bases. Germline V CDR1 and CDR2: SGDLS, YYNGEE. There are 14 residues in the CDR3. CDR3 loop: CASSVVQRGGEQYF. In DNA form, the CDR3 reads TGTGCCAGCAGCGTAGTACAGCGGGGCGGGGAGCAGTACTTC.

This clonotype has just a few counts. Since a much larger clone is just one base distant, this may be a read error. The chain combines TRBV4-2 with TRBJ2-7; 10 bases agree with TRBD2. The CDR3 length is 15 residues. Germline V gene lookup returns CDR1 LGHNA and CDR2 YNFKEQ. For the CDR3, the DNA is TGTGCCAGCGGCCAATTAGCGGGAGGACCCTACGAGCAGTACTTC. It codes for CASGQLAGGPYEQYF.

This clonotype was counted between two and nine times. This could be a read error, since a much larger clone is one nucleotide away. V usage is TRBV4-2 and J usage is TRBJ2-7, with a possible D match to TRBD2 (6 bases). Trimming pared 2 bases from V and 5 bases from J, leaving 13 bases between. The germline CDR1 and CDR2 sequences are LGHNA and YNFKEQ. This CDR3 has 14 amino acids. CDR3 region: CASSQIVAGHEQYF. The CDR3 coding sequence is TGTGCCAGCAGCCAAATAGTGGCGGGGCACGAGCAGTACTTC.

This clonotype appeared many times. This sequence joins TRBV20-1 and TRBJ2-7; the D gene is possibly TRBD1 (6 bases). CDR3 length equals 13 residues. V lost 5 bases and J 3 bases, leaving 14 bases between the germline ends. Germline lookup yields CDR1 DFQATT and CDR2 SNEGSKA (reference sequence). As DNA, the CDR3 is TGCAGTGCTCCTGTTAGGGGGAGCTACGAGCAGTACTTC. Translated, it gives CSAPVRGSYEQYF.

In the case of this clonotype: Relative to the germline gene, one junction end is altered; a read error may explain this. The rearrangement joins TRBV29-1 to TRBJ1-1; D might be TRBD1 (6 bases). The germline V gene has CDR1 SQVTM and CDR2 ANQGSEA. This CDR3 has 15 residues. CDR3 residues: CIVRTRGAQGTEAFF. CDR3 nucleotides: TGCATCGTTCGGACTCGGGGGGCGCAGGGCACTGAGGCTTTCTTT.

In its sample, this clonotype ranks as medium-sized. This chain joins TRBV6-6 and TRBJ1-1; 8 bases are a match to TRBD1. From germline, CDR1 is MNHNY and CDR2 SVGAGI (reference sequence). After removal of 9 bases from V and 9 bases from J, the junction contained 9 bases not matched to a gene. The CDR3 is 12 residues long. The CDR3 nucleotides read TGTGCCAGTAGGACAGGGAAATCCCAAGCTTTCTTT. Translation: CASRTGKSQAFF.

Note on this clonotype: The final CDR3 position lacks the conserved phenylalanine or tryptophan, pointing to a likely read error. The gene calls are TRBV6-5 and TRBJ1-1, with a possible D match to TRBD1 (5 bases). The germline CDR1 and CDR2 sequences are MNHEY and SVGAGI. This CDR3 spans 15 amino acids. The CDR3 here is CASSSRPPRGTEAFS. The CDR3 coding sequence is TGCGCCAGCAGCTCCCGGCCCCCGCGGGGGACTGAAGCTTTCTCT.

There are a few counts of this clonotype. The chain has TRBV5-1 and TRBJ2-7; perhaps TRBD1 as D (5 bases). The CDR3 runs to 16 residues. V lost 0 bases and J 2 bases, leaving 15 bases between the germline ends. The V gene's germline CDR1 is SGHRS and CDR2 YFSETQ. For the CDR3, the DNA is TGCGCCAGCAGCTTGGTATCCTCAGGGCTACCCTACGAGCAGTACTTC. Its translation is CASSLVSSGLPYEQYF.

This clonotype was detected only once. The CDR3 carries no conserved terminal phenylalanine or tryptophan, so it likely arises from a read error. The DNA is left out, because the CDR3 cannot be placed on it with certainty; the CDR3 is given as TCRdb lists it. V usage is TRBV4-1 and J usage is TRBJ1-2; the DNA was not compared with TRBD1, the D call given in the table. Germline V gene lookup returns CDR1 MGHRA and CDR2 YSYEKL. The CDR3 region is 15 residues in length, termini included. CDR3 protein: CASSQVSRERRGHTL.

This rearrangement joins TRBV6-5 to TRBJ2-7, with D tentatively TRBD1 (6 bases). V was cut by 10 bases and J by 3 bases, with 13 bases left in between. This CDR3 spans 12 amino acids. Germline V gene data show CDR1 as MNHEY and CDR2 as SVGAGI. The CDR3, as DNA: TGTGCCACCATGGCAGGGGTCTACGAGCAGTACTTC. Its translation: CATMAGVYEQYF.

Comments on this clonotype: This could be a read error, since a much larger clone is one nucleotide away. The chain is built from TRBV10-3 and TRBJ2-3; D not certain. CDR3 length equals 12 residues. V was trimmed by 4 bases and J by 5 bases, leaving 7 bases between them. Germline V CDR1 and CDR2: ENHRY, SYGVKD. The CDR3 DNA sequence: TGTGCCATCAGTGTCCTACGAGATACGCAGTATTTT. Translating gives CAISVLRDTQYF.

By frequency in the sample, this clonotype is medium-sized. The chain uses TRBV4-1 and TRBJ1-1; 10 bases line up with TRBD1. The CDR3 length is 12 residues. V was clipped by 4 bases and J by 11 bases; unmatched bases: 4. Per germline, CDR1 MGHRA and CDR2 YSYEKL. The CDR3 region has the DNA TGCGCCAGCAGCCCAGGGACAGGGGCGGCTTTCTTT. This codes for CASSPGTGAAFF.

For this clonotype: A much larger clone lies a single base off, so this may be a read error. This chain links TRBV30 with TRBJ1-6; 9 bases map to TRBD1. This CDR3 is 15 amino acids long. CDR1 GTSNPN and CDR2 SVGIG come from the germline V gene (reference sequence). This CDR3 is CTYPMGQGRDSPLHF. In DNA form, the CDR3 reads TGTACCTACCCGATGGGACAGGGACGAGATTCACCCCTCCACTTT.

Remarks on this clonotype: At one end, the junction sequence differs from germline, possibly due to a read error. The rearrangement uses TRBV7-9 and TRBJ2-3, with a tentative D call TRBD1 (6 bases). This CDR3 contains 16 residues. Germline V gene lookup returns CDR1 SEHNR and CDR2 FQNEAQ (reference sequence). The CDR3 DNA follows: TGTGTCAGCAGCTCAAGGTATGGGGGCTCAGAGGGTACGCAGTATTTT. This sequence encodes CVSSSRYGGSEGTQYF. Drawing the rest from reference TRBV7-9 and TRBJ2-3, the complete variable domain is DTGVSQNPRHKITKRGQNVTFRCDPISEHNRLYWYRQTLGQGPEFLTYFQNEAQLEKSRLLSDRFSAERPKGSFSTLEIQRTEQGDSAMYLCVSSSRYGGSEGTQYFGPGTRLTVL.

On this clonotype: Germline is not matched at one junction end, which may reflect a read error. This chain links TRBV11-2 with TRBJ1-2, with D perhaps matching TRBD1 (6 bases). CDR1 is SGHAT and CDR2 is FQNNGV in the germline V gene. The CDR3 runs to 12 residues. This CDR3 reads CVSRAGLGGHTF. The CDR3 DNA reads as TGTGTCAGCAGAGCGGGTCTGGGGGGCCACACCTTC.

This clonotype was seen at least ten times. V and J are TRBV29-1 and TRBJ2-7; 7 bases agree with TRBD1. Per germline, CDR1 SQVTM and CDR2 ANQGSEA. With V trimmed by 1 base and J by 7 bases, 4 bases remained unmatched. CDR3 length: 12 amino acids. The CDR3 DNA reads as TGCAGCGTTGAAGGTAGCAGGGGGGAGCAGTACTTC. It translates to CSVEGSRGEQYF.

V usage is TRBV28 and J usage is TRBJ1-6; 8 nucleotides line up with TRBD1. The length of the CDR3 is 15 residues. With V trimmed by 6 bases and J by 7 bases, 8 bases remained unmatched. The germline V gene has CDR1 MDHEN and CDR2 SYDVKM. CDR3: CASRLIQGANSPLHF. CDR3 coding DNA: TGTGCCAGCAGGCTGATCCAGGGGGCGAATTCACCCCTCCACTTT.

As regards this clonotype: Its ends do not fully match the called genes, so a read error is possible. This chain connects TRBV4-1 to TRBJ2-2; D is perhaps TRBD2 (5 bases). Germline values: CDR1 MGHRA, CDR2 YSYEKL. This CDR3 contains 14 residues. CDR3 nucleotides: TGCGCCAGCAGCCCCGGACCCAACACCTGGGAGCTGTCTTTT. This translates into CASSPGPNTWELSF.